What follows are 29 T cell receptor beta chains derived from one specimen sequenced in a study of shared T cell receptors in the human thymus. Here immunoSEQ multiplex PCR was the method, and the copy in TCRdb shows in-frame clones only, minus some. The sample carries 700,000 or so clones, 75% to 90% recorded once. These records were also assigned to another study, of human thymus T cells.

Sequenced: thymocytes. All receptors come from a girl less than two years old with a congenital heart defect.

The chain has TRBV11-2 and TRBJ2-5; 15 bases line up with TRBD2. Losses at the gene ends were 4 bases for V and 2 bases for J; bases not matched to a gene: 8. Germline V gene data show CDR1 as SGHAT and CDR2 as FQNNGV. CDR3 length: 18 residues. The CDR3 nucleotides are TGTGCCAGCAGCTCCTGGACTAGCGGGGGGGCCCGGCAAGAGACCCAGTACTTC. Translation gives CASSSWTSGGARQETQYF.

In the case of this clone: It is likely a read error, because the conserved phenylalanine at the end of the CDR3 is missing. The rearrangement uses TRBV10-3 and TRBJ1-1; 8 nucleotides agree with TRBD1. The CDR3 runs 13 residues. After removal of 6 bases from V and 4 bases from J, the junction contained 4 bases not matched to a gene. CDR1 is ENHRY and CDR2 is SYGVKD in the germline V gene. The CDR3 region is CAIRDRGTTEAFL. The CDR3 DNA reads TGTGCCATCAGAGACAGGGGTACCACTGAAGCTTTCCTT.

This sequence joins TRBV5-5 and TRBJ1-2, with D tentatively TRBD1 (5 bases). Germline V CDR1 and CDR2: SGHKS, YYEKEE (reference sequence). The CDR3 is 14 amino acids. The V gene lost 1 base and the J gene lost 4 bases, with 11 bases spanning the gap. CDR3 sequence reads: CASSLKGIGYGYTF. CDR3 nucleotides: TGTGCCAGCAGCTTGAAGGGGATCGGCTATGGCTACACCTTC.

The chain uses TRBV5-4 and TRBJ1-6, with no clear D. This CDR3 is built from 13 residues. Germline assignment: CDR1 SGHNT and CDR2 YYREEE (reference sequence). Trimming pared 0 bases from V and 7 bases from J, leaving 5 bases between. CDR3 DNA sequence: TGTGCCAGCAGCTTGGTTCGGAATTCACCCCTCCACTTT. It encodes CASSLVRNSPLHF.

V gene TRBV15 combines with J gene TRBJ2-5, with 10 bases lining up with TRBD2. Germline V gives CDR1 LNHNV, CDR2 YYDKDF (reference sequence). This CDR3 spans 19 amino acids. V was pared by 0 bases and J by 5 bases, with 15 bases of the junction left unmatched. CDR3 protein: CATSRDQKERGGSAETQYF. The CDR3 nucleotides are TGTGCCACCAGCAGAGATCAGAAGGAGCGGGGGGGCAGCGCGGAGACCCAGTACTTC. The complete variable domain, with remaining parts taken from reference TRBV15 and TRBJ2-5, reads DAMVIQNPRYQVTQFGKPVTLSCSQTLNHNVMYWYQQKSSQAPKLLFHYYDKDFNNEADTPDNFQSRRPNTSFCFLDIRSPGLGDTAMYLCATSRDQKERGGSAETQYFGPGTRLLVL.

In this sample, this clone turned up once. The V gene is TRBV19, the J gene TRBJ1-5; 10 bases align to TRBD1. The V segment lost 1 base and the J segment 8 bases; nucleotides outside the gene matches: 11. Germline V gene sequence: CDR1 LNHDA, CDR2 SQIVND (reference sequence). The CDR3 has 17 amino acids. The CDR3 coding sequence is TGTGCCAGTAGTATAGCAAGGACAGGGGGGCCTTCAGAGCCCCAGCATTTT. It encodes CASSIARTGGPSEPQHF.

The V and J genes are TRBV4-1 and TRBJ2-3; 8 nucleotides line up with TRBD2. Losses at the gene ends were 2 bases for V and 1 base for J; bases not matched to a gene: 5. CDR1 is MGHRA and CDR2 is YSYEKL in the germline V gene. The length of the CDR3 is 16 residues. In DNA, the CDR3 is TGCGCCAGCAGCCAAAGTCCGGGGGGGGGCACAGATACGCAGTATTTT. Residues: CASSQSPGGGTDTQYF.

The V and J genes are TRBV25-1 and TRBJ2-5; 7 positions agree with TRBD1. V dropped 2 bases and J dropped 1; count of bases not matched to a gene: 13. Germline V gene lookup returns CDR1 MGHDK and CDR2 SYGVNS. The CDR3 runs to 18 residues. The CDR3 DNA is TGTGCCAGCAGTGAACCCAACCTCCCGGGACAGTTCCAAGAGACCCAGTACTTC. Translating it yields CASSEPNLPGQFQETQYF.

The table lists this clone with a count of one. The chain employs TRBV7-8 and TRBJ2-1; D unresolved. The CDR3 spans 14 residues. The V end was cut by 0 bases, the J end by 8 bases, with 11 bases between. CDR1 and CDR2 from the germline V gene are SGHVS and FQNEAQ. The CDR3 protein is CASSLAVRFYEQFF. For the CDR3, the DNA is TGTGCCAGCAGCTTAGCGGTGAGATTTTATGAGCAGTTCTTC.

The rearrangement links TRBV29-1 to TRBJ2-3, with 8 bases matching TRBD1. The CDR3 is made up of 17 amino acids. Losses at the gene ends were 6 bases for V and 5 bases for J; bases not matched to a gene: 19. Germline CDR1 SQVTM, CDR2 ANQGSEA. The CDR3 spells CSVDYKDRDSLGDTQYF. The CDR3 DNA follows: TGCAGCGTGGACTATAAGGACAGGGACTCTCTTGGAGATACGCAGTATTTT.

The V and J genes are TRBV4-3 and TRBJ2-1; TRBD2 might be the D (6 bases). From germline, CDR1 is LGHNA and CDR2 YSLEER. Trimming removed 1 base at V and 3 bases at J, with 13 bases between. The CDR3 contains 16 residues. The CDR3 loop is CASSQVEEDYYNEQFF. The CDR3, as DNA: TGCGCCAGCAGCCAAGTGGAGGAGGACTACTACAATGAGCAGTTCTTC.

This clone was detected once. The chain has TRBV4-2 and TRBJ1-6, with D tentatively TRBD1 (6 bases). The length of the CDR3 is 17 residues. CDR1 LGHNA and CDR2 YNFKEQ come from the germline V gene. Between the trimmed V and J ends, which lost 0 bases and 3 bases, there was a span of 12 bases. CDR3: CASSQEQGEFYNSPLHF. For the CDR3, the DNA is TGTGCCAGCAGCCAAGAACAGGGAGAATTCTATAATTCACCCCTCCACTTT.

Turning to this clone: The same CDR3 is also encoded by other DNA sequences in this sample. V and J are TRBV6-6 and TRBJ1-1; D ambiguous. Germline V gene sequence: CDR1 MNHNY, CDR2 SVGAGI (reference sequence). This CDR3 region has 11 residues. Trimming removed 9 bases from V and 1 base from J, with 6 bases in between. The CDR3 DNA sequence: TGTGCCAGTAGTCGGAACACTGAAGCTTTCTTT. Its translation is CASSRNTEAFF.

V is TRBV15 and J is TRBJ2-3; TRBD2 matches at 13 bases. The CDR3 is made up of 17 amino acids. The V gene end was trimmed by 2 bases and the J gene end by 4 bases; junction bases not matched to a gene: 6. CDR1 and CDR2 (germline): LNHNV, YYDKDF (reference sequence). DNA of the CDR3: TGTGCCACCAGCAGATCCGGGACTAGCGGGGTGTCAGATACGCAGTATTTT. Its protein product is CATSRSGTSGVSDTQYF.

This chain uses TRBV11-2 with TRBJ1-1; TRBD1 matches at 7 bases. Germline assignment: CDR1 SGHAT and CDR2 FQNNGV. Losses at the gene ends were 2 bases for V and 3 bases for J; bases not matched to a gene: 0. The length of the CDR3 is 13 residues. Written as DNA, the CDR3 is TGTGCCAGCAGCTTAACAGGGGACACTGAAGCTTTCTTT. Protein: CASSLTGDTEAFF.

In DNA form, the CDR3 reads TGCGCCAGCAGCCCGTGGGCGGGAGCTGTGGAGCTGTTTTTT. Its translation: CASSPWAGAVELFF. The chain uses TRBV4-3 and TRBJ2-2, with TRBD2 matching over 7 bases. There are 14 residues in the CDR3. The germline V gene encodes CDR1 LGHNA and CDR2 YSLEER. The V gene end was trimmed by 4 bases and the J gene end by 10 bases; junction bases not matched to a gene: 9.

The chain has TRBV19 and TRBJ2-2; the match to TRBD2 covers 9 bases. CDR1 and CDR2 (germline): LNHDA, SQIVND (reference sequence). This CDR3 comprises 15 residues. The V segment lost 5 bases and the J segment 6 bases; nucleotides outside the gene matches: 7. The CDR3 here is CASSPLGGGAGELFF. In nucleotides, the CDR3 is TGTGCCAGTAGTCCCCTCGGCGGGGGGGCCGGGGAGCTGTTTTTT.

The rearrangement joins TRBV4-1 to TRBJ2-7, with 10 bases that match TRBD1. The CDR3 extends over 17 amino acids. After removal of 0 bases from V and 3 bases from J, the junction contained 8 bases not matched to a gene. Germline V gene data show CDR1 as MGHRA and CDR2 as YSYEKL. The CDR3 region has the DNA TGCGCCAGCAGCCAAGATCCCGTCGGGGACAGGGGCTACGAGCAGTACTTC. Translated, it gives CASSQDPVGDRGYEQYF.

V usage is TRBV19 and J usage is TRBJ1-4; D might be TRBD1 (5 bases). The CDR3 length is 16 residues. Trimming cost V 3 bases and J 7 bases, with 18 bases left between them. Germline V CDR1 and CDR2: LNHDA, SQIVND (reference sequence). The CDR3 region has the DNA TGTGCCAGTAGTATGGTCCAGGGCAGGTTCGGTGAAAAACTGTTTTTT. It yields the protein CASSMVQGRFGEKLFF.

The chain joins TRBV29-1 to TRBJ1-1, with 8 bases identical to TRBD1. Germline V CDR1 and CDR2: SQVTM, ANQGSEA. V lost 4 bases and J lost 0; bases outside the gene matches: 7. This CDR3 comprises 15 residues. CDR3: CSVVADRDMNTEAFF. In DNA form, the CDR3 reads TGCAGCGTTGTGGCGGACAGGGACATGAACACTGAAGCTTTCTTT.

This rearrangement joins TRBV7-8 to TRBJ2-6; D possibly corresponds to TRBD2 (6 bases). The germline V and J ends were trimmed by 3 bases and 2 bases, with 17 bases remaining between them. Germline V gives CDR1 SGHVS, CDR2 FQNEAQ. CDR3 size: 18 residues. The CDR3 DNA is TGTGCCAGCAGCTTTAGCCCCGCTAGCGCCCCTGGGGCCAACGTCCTGACTTTC. It yields the protein CASSFSPASAPGANVLTF.

The chain couples TRBV25-1 to TRBJ1-1; D unresolved. Germline CDR1 is MGHDK and CDR2 is SYGVNS. Trimming stripped 4 bases from V and 4 bases from J, with 10 bases between. This CDR3 has 13 amino acids. The CDR3 nucleotides read TGTGCCAGCAGTGGGCCCCAGATCACTGAAGCTTTCTTT. Translated: CASSGPQITEAFF.

The chain carries TRBV6-5 and TRBJ1-5; a weak D match, TRBD1 (6 bases). The CDR3 contains 16 residues. Trimming removed 4 bases at V and 1 base at J, with 14 bases between. Germline V gene sequence: CDR1 MNHEY, CDR2 SVGAGI. In DNA form, the CDR3 reads TGTGCCAGCAGTTCGGGTAGCAGGGGAAGCAATCAGCCCCAGCATTTT. Protein: CASSSGSRGSNQPQHF.

The rearrangement uses TRBV27 and TRBJ2-6; D not resolved. The CDR3 extends over 14 amino acids. Germline values: CDR1 MNHEY, CDR2 SMNVEV (reference sequence). V lost 2 bases and J lost 2, with 4 bases in between. The CDR3 spells CASSLRAGANVLTF. CDR3 nucleotide sequence: TGTGCCAGCAGTTTACGGGCTGGGGCCAACGTCCTGACTTTC.

The V gene is TRBV4-1, the J gene TRBJ1-1; the match to TRBD1 covers 8 bases. The length of the CDR3 is 22 residues. Germline CDR1 and CDR2: MGHRA and YSYEKL. Losses at the gene ends were 3 bases for V and 1 base for J; bases not matched to a gene: 25. The CDR3 region has the DNA TGCGCCAGCAGCCAGGGGACCCCCCACACGTTTACAGGGGGAGACCAGAACACTGAAGCTTTCTTT. This encodes CASSQGTPHTFTGGDQNTEAFF.

V gene TRBV27 combines with J gene TRBJ1-1; a possible D gene is TRBD1 (5 bases). V lost 1 base, J lost 0 bases, and 15 bases lay in between. CDR1 is MNHEY, CDR2 SMNVEV, per germline (reference sequence). The CDR3 has 17 residues. The CDR3 loop reads CASSLWGQGSMNTEAFF. The CDR3 region has the DNA TGTGCCAGCAGTTTATGGGGCCAGGGCAGCATGAACACTGAAGCTTTCTTT.

This clone was observed a single time. The V gene is TRBV6-1, the J gene TRBJ2-4; tentatively, D is TRBD2 (5 bases). V lost 2 bases, J lost 0 bases, and 11 bases lay in between. This CDR3 comprises 16 residues. The germline CDR1 and CDR2 sequences are MNHNS and SASEGT. The CDR3 nucleotides are TGTGCCAGCAGTGAACCCGGAGGCTTAGCCAAAAACATTCAGTACTTC. Translated, it gives CASSEPGGLAKNIQYF.

The chain links TRBV4-1 to TRBJ1-2; D is undetermined. V gave up 3 bases and J gave up 4 bases, with 15 bases separating them. This CDR3 is 15 amino acids long. Germline CDR1 MGHRA, CDR2 YSYEKL. The CDR3 DNA sequence: TGCGCCAGCAGCCAGCGGGTCTTTTTCCCCTATGGCTACACCTTC. As protein: CASSQRVFFPYGYTF.

The chain recombines TRBV2 with TRBJ1-1; 8 bases fit TRBD1. This CDR3 spans 17 amino acids. Germline CDR1 is SNHLY and CDR2 is FYNNEI. Trimming at V came to 0 bases and at J to 7 bases, leaving 13 bases not matched to a gene. CDR3 amino acids: CASSEAPGQGWPDEAFF. Written as DNA, the CDR3 is TGTGCCAGCAGTGAAGCACCCGGACAGGGCTGGCCTGATGAAGCTTTCTTT.